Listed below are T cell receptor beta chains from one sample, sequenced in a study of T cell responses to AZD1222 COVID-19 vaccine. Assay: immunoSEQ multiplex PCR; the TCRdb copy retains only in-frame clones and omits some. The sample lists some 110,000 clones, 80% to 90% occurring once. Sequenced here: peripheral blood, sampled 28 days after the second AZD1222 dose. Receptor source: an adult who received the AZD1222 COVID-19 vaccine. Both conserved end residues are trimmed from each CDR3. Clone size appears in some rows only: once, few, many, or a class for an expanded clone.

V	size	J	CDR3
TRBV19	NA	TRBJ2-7	ASSIYGGYEQY
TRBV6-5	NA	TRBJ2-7	ASIPTWGYEQY
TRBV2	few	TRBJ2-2	ASFFRLGIPGELF
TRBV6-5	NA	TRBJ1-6	ASRIQQGWNSPLH
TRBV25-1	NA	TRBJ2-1	ASSGQYSYNEQF
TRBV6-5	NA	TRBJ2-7	ASSPRASEQY
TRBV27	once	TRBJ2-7	ASSLSDNYEQY
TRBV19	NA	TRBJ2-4	ASKDRERKNIQY
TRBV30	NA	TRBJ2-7	AWSDLDRGYEQY
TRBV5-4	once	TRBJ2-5	ASSIGLAEETQY
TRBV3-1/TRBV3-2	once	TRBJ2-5	ASSGQGRETQY
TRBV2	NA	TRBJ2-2	ASSSDRGFIGELF
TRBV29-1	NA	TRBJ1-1	SVEARGGGNTEAF
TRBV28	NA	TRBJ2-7	ASSSRALAGVCEQY
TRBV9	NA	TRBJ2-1	ASSVGLAGGLEQF
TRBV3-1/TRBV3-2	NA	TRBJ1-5	ASSQGGGGAPSQPQH
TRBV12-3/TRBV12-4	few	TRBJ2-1	ASTQGQNNEQF
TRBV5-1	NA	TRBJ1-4	ASSLYPPPNEKLF
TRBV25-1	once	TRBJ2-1	ASSEWWREGLTNEQF
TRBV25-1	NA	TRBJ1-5	ASSEFETVKPQH
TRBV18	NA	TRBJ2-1	ASSTGQISYNEQF
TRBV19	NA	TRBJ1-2	ASSPRQGALVHGYT
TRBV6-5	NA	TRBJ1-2	ASSQDRANYGYT
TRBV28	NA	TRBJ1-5	ASRERWNQPQH
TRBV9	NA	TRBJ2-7	ASSVVDASYEQY
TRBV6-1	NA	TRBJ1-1	ASSETGSGTEAF
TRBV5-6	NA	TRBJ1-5	ASEQGNGNQPQH
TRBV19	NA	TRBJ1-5	ASAGVPHQPQH
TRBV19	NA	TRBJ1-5	ASSAQSQPQH
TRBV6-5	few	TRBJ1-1	ASGLMNTEAF
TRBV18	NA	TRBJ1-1	ASSPGQGMAEAF
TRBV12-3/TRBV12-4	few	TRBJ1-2	ASSFGAYGYT
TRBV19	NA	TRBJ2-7	ASSQWSGYEQY
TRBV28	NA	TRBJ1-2	ASSFPDRLNYGYT
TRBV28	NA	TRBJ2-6	ASSRIGASSGANVLT
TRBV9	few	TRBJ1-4	ASSVGGSAGNEKLF
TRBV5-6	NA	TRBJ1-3	ASSLGDSLNTIY
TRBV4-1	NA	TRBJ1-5	ASSPREGNQPQH
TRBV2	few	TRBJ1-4	ASRAWATGGVKLF
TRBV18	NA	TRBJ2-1	ASSLSPIAGMGYEQF
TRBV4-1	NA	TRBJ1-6	ASSLGQGSPPLH
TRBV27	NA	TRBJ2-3	ASSLLGAYTDTQY
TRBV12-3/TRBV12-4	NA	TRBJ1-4	ASSLGEKLF
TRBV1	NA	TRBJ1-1	TSSPHEGETEAF
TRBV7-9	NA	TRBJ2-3	ASSSIAGVTDTQY
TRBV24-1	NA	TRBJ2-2	ATSLRNTGELF
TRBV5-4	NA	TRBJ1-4	ASSLWPEGRDEKLF
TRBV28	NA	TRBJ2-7	ASRDRGRYEQY
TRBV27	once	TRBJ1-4	ASSHPGEKLF
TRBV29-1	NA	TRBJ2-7	SVVPVASYEQY
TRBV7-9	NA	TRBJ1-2	ASSSLSRGGASYT
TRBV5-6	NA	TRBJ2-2	ASSRRTGELF
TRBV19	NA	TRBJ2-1	ASSIGVGGEQF
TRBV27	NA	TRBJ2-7	ASSLNPGPGQY